The 26 T cell receptor beta chains below all came from one sample that was sequenced in a study of cytomegalovirus exposure and HLA in healthy donors (TCRdb year 2017). Libraries were made using the immunoSEQ multiplex PCR assay. For the multiplex PCR, a mixture combining 60 forward primers for TCR Vbeta segments and 13 reverse primers for TCR Jbeta segments was used. TCRdb took this table from immuneACCESS and kept in-frame rearrangements with V and J called. Such tables lack part of the clones; where checked against another copy, unresolved V genes explain under half of the gap, and the rest is unexplained. This sample holds fewer than 60,000 clones; about 57% were observed only once. The ten largest clones take up approximately 12% of the sample. Sequencing used PBMCs. The origin of the receptors is a human donor in good health.

The table lists this clone with a few counts. The J gene is TRBJ2-1, the V gene TRBV2; a possible D gene is TRBD2 (6 bases). V lost 6 bases and J lost 4, with 10 bases in between. In germline, CDR1 is SNHLY, CDR2 FYNNEI. This CDR3 region has 13 residues. CDR3 coding DNA: TGTGCCAGCAGCCCGGGGGTTTACAATGAGCAGTTCTTC. Its translation: CASSPGVYNEQFF.

This clone occurred a few times. The rearrangement uses TRBV9 and TRBJ2-1; 9 bases fit TRBD2. The ends lost 4 bases at V and 8 bases at J; junction bases unmatched: 7. The V gene's germline CDR1 is SGDLS and CDR2 YYNGEE. The CDR3 extends over 14 amino acids. The chain's CDR3 is CASSTLTSGDEQFF. DNA for the CDR3: TGTGCCAGCAGCACCTTGACTAGCGGCGATGAGCAGTTCTTC.

This clone was observed a handful of times. Germline is not matched at one junction end, which may reflect a read error. The chain carries TRBV7-7 and TRBJ2-3; D remains unclear. CDR3 length: 17 amino acids. Germline assignment: CDR1 SSHAT and CDR2 FNYEAQ (reference sequence). The CDR3 DNA reads as TGTGCTAGCAGCCCCGCCCCCCCGAGTAGTAGCACAGATACGCAGTATTTT. Residues: CASSPAPPSSSTDTQYF. Variable domain in full (rest from reference TRBV7-7 and TRBJ2-3): GAGVSQSPRYKVTKRGQDVTLRCDPISSHATLYWYQQALGQGPEFLTYFNYEAQPDKSGLPSDRFSAERPEGSISTLTIQRTEQRDSAMYRCASSPAPPSSSTDTQYFGPGTRLTVL.

The table lists this clone with a few counts. This chain links TRBV30 with TRBJ1-1; tentatively, D is TRBD1 (5 bases). This CDR3 spans 13 amino acids. Trimming took 2 bases from V and 3 from J, leaving 10 bases between them. Germline V gene sequence: CDR1 GTSNPN, CDR2 SVGIG (reference sequence). CDR3 sequence (DNA): TGTGCCTGGAGTAGGGGCTATGACACTGAAGCTTTCTTT. Translated: CAWSRGYDTEAFF.

This clone was detected only a few times. The rearrangement links TRBV10-2 to TRBJ2-5; D uncertain. V lost 4 bases, J lost 5 bases, and 14 bases lay in between. The CDR3 runs to 14 residues. CDR1 is WSHSY, CDR2 SAAADI, per germline. This chain's CDR3 is CASSAGSNVETQYF. The CDR3 DNA is TGCGCCAGCAGTGCCGGGTCCAATGTTGAGACCCAGTACTTC.

The chain couples TRBV4-1 to TRBJ2-5; 8 bases align to TRBD1. With 1 base clipped from V and 5 bases from J, the junction kept 12 bases outside the gene matches. The germline gives CDR1 MGHRA, CDR2 YSYEKL. The CDR3 sequence is 17 residues long. CDR3 in amino acids: CASSQGFQGQGTETQYF. The CDR3 region has the DNA TGCGCCAGCAGCCAAGGTTTCCAAGGACAGGGAACGGAGACCCAGTACTTC.

This clone has a handful of counts. The rearrangement joins TRBV6-6 to TRBJ1-4; D is uncertain. Germline V gene sequence: CDR1 MNHNY, CDR2 SVGAGI (reference sequence). The CDR3 covers 12 residues. Trimming pared 8 bases from V and 4 bases from J, leaving 8 bases between. This CDR3 is CASHLSNEKLFF. CDR3 sequence (DNA): TGTGCCAGCCATTTGAGTAATGAAAAACTGTTTTTT.

This clone came up a few times. The rearrangement joins TRBV30 to TRBJ1-3; unclear D gene. CDR1 is GTSNPN and CDR2 is SVGIG in the germline V gene (reference sequence). The CDR3 covers 12 residues. Trimming shortened V by 0 bases and J by 4 bases, and 4 bases separated the two germline ends. CDR3 bases: TGTGCCTGGAGTGTACAGGGAAACACCATATATTTT. Its protein is CAWSVQGNTIYF. Based on the CDR3 plus reference TRBV30 and TRBJ1-3, the full variable domain is SQTIHQWPATLVQPVGSPLSLECTVEGTSNPNLYWYRQAAGRGLQLLFYSVGIGQISSEVPQNLSASRPQDRQFILSSKKLLLSDSGFYLCAWSVQGNTIYFGEGSWLTVV.

Only a few counts were recorded for this clone. The chain recombines TRBV30 with TRBJ2-5, with a possible D match to TRBD2 (6 bases). Trimming shortened V by 0 bases and J by 4 bases, and 9 bases separated the two germline ends. The CDR3 is 13 residues long. Germline loops: CDR1 GTSNPN, CDR2 SVGIG (reference sequence). The CDR3 nucleotides are TGTGCCTGGAGTGTACGCGGGGCAGAGACCCAGTACTTC. Translated, it gives CAWSVRGAETQYF.

V gene TRBV25-1 combines with J gene TRBJ2-4, with D possibly being TRBD2 (5 bases). This CDR3 comprises 13 residues. The V end lost 3 bases, the J end lost 8 bases, and 11 bases lay between the germline ends. Germline CDR1 is MGHDK and CDR2 is SYGVNS. The CDR3 nucleotides read TGTGCCAGCAGTGAGCGGGTAGTAGACATTCAGTACTTC. Translating it yields CASSERVVDIQYF. Filled out from reference TRBV25-1 and TRBJ2-4, the complete variable domain reads EADIYQTPRYLVIGTGKKITLECSQTMGHDKMYWYQQDPGMELHLIHYSYGVNSTEKGDLSSESTVSRIRTEHFPLTLESARPSHTSQYLCASSERVVDIQYFGAGTRLSVL.

The chain links TRBV27 to TRBJ2-7, with D possibly TRBD2 on 5 matching bases. Between the trimmed V and J ends, which lost 5 bases and 2 bases, there was a span of 16 bases. Germline lookup yields CDR1 MNHEY and CDR2 SMNVEV (reference sequence). This CDR3 has 15 amino acids. CDR3 DNA: TGTGCCAGCAGTCAGGACTCACCCCGGGCCTACGAGCAGTACTTC. Its protein is CASSQDSPRAYEQYF.

The chain links TRBV29-1 to TRBJ1-2; 9 nucleotides match TRBD1. J was trimmed by 4 bases and V by 0 bases; bases with no gene match: 6. Germline V gene sequence: CDR1 SQVTM, CDR2 ANQGSEA. There are 15 residues in the CDR3. As DNA, the CDR3 is TGCAGCGTTGAAGAGGTAACAGGGGGCATCTATGGCTACACCTTC. Translation: CSVEEVTGGIYGYTF. Combining the CDR3 with reference TRBV29-1 and TRBJ1-2 gives the whole variable domain SAVISQKPSRDICQRGTSLTIQCQVDSQVTMMFWYRQQPGQSLTLIATANQGSEATYESGFVIDKFPISRPNLTFSTLTVSNMSPEDSSIYLCSVEEVTGGIYGYTFGSGTRLTVV.

The chain recombines TRBV4-1 with TRBJ1-1; 8 bases are a match to TRBD1. V lost 4 bases and J lost 0; bases outside the gene matches: 4. CDR3 size: 15 residues. Germline V gene data show CDR1 as MGHRA and CDR2 as YSYEKL. CDR3 nucleotide sequence: TGCGCCAGCAGCCCAGGGGGCTCTATGAACACTGAAGCTTTCTTT. It translates to CASSPGGSMNTEAFF.

The chain carries TRBV7-8 and TRBJ2-3; 11 bases fit TRBD2. The J segment lost 4 bases and the V segment lost 4 bases, leaving 10 bases of the junction unmatched. The CDR3 contains 17 residues. Germline CDR1 is SGHVS and CDR2 is FQNEAQ. The CDR3 DNA is TGTGCCAGCAGCTCGGGACTAGCGGTTTTGGGTCCAGATACGCAGTATTTT. Its protein is CASSSGLAVLGPDTQYF.

This clone was detected a few times. The V call is TRBV30, the J call TRBJ1-6; 8 nucleotides line up with TRBD1. CDR3 length: 15 residues. Trimming at V came to 2 bases and at J to 6 bases, leaving 6 bases not matched to a gene. Germline loops: CDR1 GTSNPN, CDR2 SVGIG (reference sequence). The CDR3 DNA reads as TGTGCCTGGAGTCCCCGGACAGGGATTAATTCACCCCTCCACTTT. Translation: CAWSPRTGINSPLHF.

The rearrangement uses TRBV6-6 and TRBJ2-7; 8 nucleotides agree with TRBD1. Germline values: CDR1 MNHNY, CDR2 SVGAGI (reference sequence). The CDR3 runs to 12 residues. Trimming cost V 9 bases and J 6 bases; bases outside gene matches: 7. CDR3 sequence (DNA): TGTGCCAGTAATACAGGGGGACGCGAGCAGTACTTC. Its translation: CASNTGGREQYF.

The chain uses TRBV10-3 and TRBJ1-6; 10 bases are a match to TRBD1. This CDR3 is 14 amino acids long. Germline V lookup: CDR1 ENHRY, CDR2 SYGVKD. V dropped 7 bases and J dropped 8; count of bases not matched to a gene: 5. CDR3 sequence: CAIKGQGRYSPLHF. The CDR3 DNA is TGTGCCATCAAGGGACAGGGGAGGTATTCACCCCTCCACTTT.

This chain uses TRBV4-2 with TRBJ2-5, with D hard to call. This CDR3 comprises 16 residues. V lost 4 bases and J 5 bases, leaving 20 bases between the germline ends. Germline V lookup: CDR1 LGHNA, CDR2 YNFKEQ. The CDR3 protein is CASSPLTDPGSETQYF. The CDR3 bases are TGTGCCAGCAGCCCTCTTACAGATCCCGGATCGGAGACCCAGTACTTC.

The chain recombines TRBV25-1 with TRBJ1-4; TRBD1 is a possible D gene (6 bases). Per germline, CDR1 MGHDK and CDR2 SYGVNS. The CDR3 is 15 amino acids. The V end lost 6 bases, the J end lost 7 bases, and 18 bases lay between the germline ends. CDR3 coding DNA: TGTGCCAGCAGCTCCTTCGAGGGGGACGGTGAAAAACTGTTTTTT. Encoded protein: CASSSFEGDGEKLFF.

The CDR3 here is CASSESRGGSRDTQYF. DNA for the CDR3: TGTGCCAGCAGTGAGTCGCGGGGGGGAAGTAGAGATACGCAGTATTTT. This chain connects TRBV6-1 to TRBJ2-3; 9 bases are a match to TRBD2. This CDR3 has 16 amino acids. J gave up 5 bases and V 3 bases, and 9 bases lay outside the gene matches. Germline assignment: CDR1 MNHNS and CDR2 SASEGT.

V usage is TRBV5-1 and J usage is TRBJ2-3; TRBD1 matches at 7 bases. Germline trimming cut 9 bases from V and 4 bases from J; bases unmatched to any gene: 11. CDR1 and CDR2 from the germline V gene are SGHRS and YFSETQ. The CDR3 runs 14 residues. The CDR3 region is CATQTGVISDTQYF. The CDR3 DNA reads as TGCGCCACCCAAACAGGGGTTATATCAGATACGCAGTATTTT.

The chain couples TRBV30 to TRBJ1-2; D not certain. The CDR3 consists of 11 residues. The V gene lost 0 bases and the J gene lost 7 bases, with 6 bases spanning the gap. Germline CDR1 is GTSNPN and CDR2 is SVGIG (reference sequence). This CDR3 reads CAWSVQVGYTF. Written as DNA, the CDR3 is TGTGCCTGGAGTGTTCAGGTTGGCTACACCTTC.

V gene TRBV19 combines with J gene TRBJ2-5; D is unclear. Trimming shortened V by 5 bases and J by 2 bases, and 6 bases separated the two germline ends. CDR1 is LNHDA, CDR2 SQIVND, per germline (reference sequence). The CDR3 is made up of 12 amino acids. In DNA, the CDR3 is TGTGCCAGTAGTCGACAACAAGAGACCCAGTACTTC. Amino acid sequence: CASSRQQETQYF.

The rearrangement joins TRBV7-9 to TRBJ2-1; 12 bases match TRBD2. The CDR3 length is 17 residues. The ends lost 5 bases at V and 6 bases at J; junction bases unmatched: 11. The germline gives CDR1 SEHNR, CDR2 FQNEAQ (reference sequence). The DNA of the CDR3 is TGTGCCAGCAGCCCACCCTTAGGACTAGCGGGATCCAATGAGCAGTTCTTC. This sequence encodes CASSPPLGLAGSNEQFF.

In its sample, this clone was seen a few times. V and J are TRBV4-1 and TRBJ2-5, with D tentatively TRBD1 (6 bases). The V gene lost 1 base and the J gene lost 2 bases, with 17 bases spanning the gap. CDR1 MGHRA and CDR2 YSYEKL come from the germline V gene. The CDR3 sequence is 17 residues long. The DNA of the CDR3 is TGCGCCAGCAGCCAAGGCCCGACAGGCAGGGTACAAGAGACCCAGTACTTC. Translating it yields CASSQGPTGRVQETQYF.

The rearrangement joins TRBV27 to TRBJ2-3, with 9 bases lining up with TRBD1. Germline V gene data show CDR1 as MNHEY and CDR2 as SMNVEV (reference sequence). This CDR3 region has 16 residues. V lost 7 bases to trimming and J lost 1 base; unmatched junction nucleotides: 9. This CDR3 is CASTPRTGDGTDTQYF. CDR3 sequence (DNA): TGTGCCAGCACCCCCCGGACAGGGGATGGCACAGATACGCAGTATTTT.